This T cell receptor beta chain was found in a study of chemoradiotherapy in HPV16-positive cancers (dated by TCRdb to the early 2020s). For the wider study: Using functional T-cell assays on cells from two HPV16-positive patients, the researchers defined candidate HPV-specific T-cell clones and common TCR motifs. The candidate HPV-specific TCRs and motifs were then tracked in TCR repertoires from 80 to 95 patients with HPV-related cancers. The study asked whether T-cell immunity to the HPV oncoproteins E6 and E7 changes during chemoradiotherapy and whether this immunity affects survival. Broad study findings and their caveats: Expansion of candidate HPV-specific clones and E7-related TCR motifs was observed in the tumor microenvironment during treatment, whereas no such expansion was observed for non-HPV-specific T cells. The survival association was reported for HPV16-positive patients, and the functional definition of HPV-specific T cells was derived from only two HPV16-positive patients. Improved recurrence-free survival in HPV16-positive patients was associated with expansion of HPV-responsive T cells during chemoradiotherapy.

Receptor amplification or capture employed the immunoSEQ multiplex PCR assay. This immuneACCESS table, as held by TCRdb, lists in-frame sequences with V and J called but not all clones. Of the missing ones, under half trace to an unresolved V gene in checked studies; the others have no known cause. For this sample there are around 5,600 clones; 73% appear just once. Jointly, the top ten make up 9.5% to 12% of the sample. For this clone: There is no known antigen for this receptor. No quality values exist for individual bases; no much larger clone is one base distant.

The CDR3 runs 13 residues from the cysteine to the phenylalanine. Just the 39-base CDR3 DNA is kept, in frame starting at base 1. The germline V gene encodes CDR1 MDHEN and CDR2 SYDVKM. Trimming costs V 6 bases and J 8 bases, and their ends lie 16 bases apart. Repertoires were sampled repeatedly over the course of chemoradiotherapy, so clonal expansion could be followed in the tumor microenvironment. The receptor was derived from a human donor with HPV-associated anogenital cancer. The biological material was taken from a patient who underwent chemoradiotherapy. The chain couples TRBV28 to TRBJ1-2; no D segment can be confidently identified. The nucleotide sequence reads TGTGCCAGCAGAATGGACCAGGCGTCGGGCTACACCTTC. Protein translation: CASRMDQASGYTF.